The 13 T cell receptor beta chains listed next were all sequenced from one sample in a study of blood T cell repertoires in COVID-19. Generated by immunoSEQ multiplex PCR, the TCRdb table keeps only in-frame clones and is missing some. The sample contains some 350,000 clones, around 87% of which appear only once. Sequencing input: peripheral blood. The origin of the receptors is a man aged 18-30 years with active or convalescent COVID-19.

In DNA, the CDR3 is TGTGCCAGCAGTTTCAGGGTGCATGGCTACACCTTC. It codes for CASSFRVHGYTF. The rearrangement joins TRBV28 to TRBJ1-2, with D perhaps matching TRBD1 (5 bases). CDR3 length equals 12 residues. The germline gives CDR1 MDHEN, CDR2 SYDVKM. Trimming pared 3 bases from V and 6 bases from J, leaving 8 bases between.

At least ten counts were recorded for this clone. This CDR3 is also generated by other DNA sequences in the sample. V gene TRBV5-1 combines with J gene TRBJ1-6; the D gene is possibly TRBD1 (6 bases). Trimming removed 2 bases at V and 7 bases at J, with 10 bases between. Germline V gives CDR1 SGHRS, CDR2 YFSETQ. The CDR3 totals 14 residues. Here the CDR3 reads CASSLQGENSPLHF. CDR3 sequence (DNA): TGCGCCAGCAGCTTACAGGGAGAGAATTCACCCCTCCACTTT.

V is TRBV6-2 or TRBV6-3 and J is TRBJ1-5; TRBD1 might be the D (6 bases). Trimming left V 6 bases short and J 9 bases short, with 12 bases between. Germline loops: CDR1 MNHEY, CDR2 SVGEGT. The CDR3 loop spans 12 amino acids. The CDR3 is CASSLGAWPQHF. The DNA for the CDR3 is TGTGCCAGCAGCCTGGGGGCATGGCCCCAGCATTTT.

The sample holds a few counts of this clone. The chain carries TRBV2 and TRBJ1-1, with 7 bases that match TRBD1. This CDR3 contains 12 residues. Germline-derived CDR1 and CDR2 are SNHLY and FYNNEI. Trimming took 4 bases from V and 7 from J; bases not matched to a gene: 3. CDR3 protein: CASSGGTVEAFF. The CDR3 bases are TGTGCCAGCAGTGGAGGGACAGTTGAAGCTTTCTTT.

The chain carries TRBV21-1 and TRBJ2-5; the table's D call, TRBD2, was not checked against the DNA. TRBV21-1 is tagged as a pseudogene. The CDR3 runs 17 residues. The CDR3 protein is CASSKDGSGSFQETQYF. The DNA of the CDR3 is TGTGCCAGCAGCAAAGATGGTAGCGGGAGCTTCCAAGAGACCCAGTACTTC.

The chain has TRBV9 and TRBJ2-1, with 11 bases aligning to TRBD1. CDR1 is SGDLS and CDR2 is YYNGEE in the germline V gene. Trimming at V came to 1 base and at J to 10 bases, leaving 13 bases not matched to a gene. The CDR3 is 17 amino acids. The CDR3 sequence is CASSVSPKGQGDFEQFF. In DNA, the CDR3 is TGTGCCAGCAGCGTATCTCCGAAGGGACAGGGGGATTTCGAGCAGTTCTTC.

Written as DNA, the CDR3 is TGTGCCAGCAGCCAAAACACAGGGCGTGGTGAAAAACTGTTTTTT. Protein sequence: CASSQNTGRGEKLFF. V usage is TRBV13 and J usage is TRBJ1-4, with D perhaps matching TRBD1 (6 bases). The CDR3 is 15 amino acids. Looked up from germline, CDR1 is PRHDT and CDR2 is FYEKMQ (reference sequence). The V and J ends lost 5 bases and 7 bases respectively, with 17 bases between them. Together with reference TRBV13 and TRBJ1-4, the CDR3 gives the full variable domain: AAGVIQSPRHLIKEKRETATLKCYPIPRHDTVYWYQQGPGQDPQFLISFYEKMQSDKGSIPDRFSAQQFSDYHSELNMSSLELGDSALYFCASSQNTGRGEKLFFGSGTQLSVL.

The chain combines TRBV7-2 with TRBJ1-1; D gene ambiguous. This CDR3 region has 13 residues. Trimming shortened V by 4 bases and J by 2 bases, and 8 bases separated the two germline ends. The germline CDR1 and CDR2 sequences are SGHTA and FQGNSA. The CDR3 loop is CASSSPGNTEAFF. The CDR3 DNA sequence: TGTGCCAGCAGCTCCCCTGGCAACACTGAAGCTTTCTTT. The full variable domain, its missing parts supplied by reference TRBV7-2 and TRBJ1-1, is GAGVSQSPSNKVTEKGKDVELRCDPISGHTALYWYRQSLGQGLEFLIYFQGNSAPDKSGLPSDRFSAERTGGSVSTLTIQRTQQEDSAVYLCASSSPGNTEAFFGQGTRLTVV.

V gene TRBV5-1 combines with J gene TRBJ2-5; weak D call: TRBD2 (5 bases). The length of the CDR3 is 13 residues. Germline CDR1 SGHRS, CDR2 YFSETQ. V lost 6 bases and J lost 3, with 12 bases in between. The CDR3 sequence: CASTRGDKETQYF. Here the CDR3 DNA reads TGCGCCAGCACCCGGGGAGATAAAGAGACCCAGTACTTC.

As DNA, the CDR3 is TGTGCCACCAGCGGACTAGCGGGTGAATACAATGAGCAGTTCTTC. Encoded protein: CATSGLAGEYNEQFF. The chain combines TRBV24-1 with TRBJ2-1; 11 positions agree with TRBD2. Germline CDR1 is KGHDR and CDR2 is SFDVKD. This CDR3 contains 15 residues. The V segment lost 7 bases and the J segment 4 bases; nucleotides outside the gene matches: 5.

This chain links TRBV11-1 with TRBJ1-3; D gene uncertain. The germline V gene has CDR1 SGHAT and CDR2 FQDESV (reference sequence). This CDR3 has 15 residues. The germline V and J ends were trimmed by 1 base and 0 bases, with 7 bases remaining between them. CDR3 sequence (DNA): TGTGCCAGCAGCTTAGTCGGCGGCTCTGGAAACACCATATATTTT. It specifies CASSLVGGSGNTIYF.

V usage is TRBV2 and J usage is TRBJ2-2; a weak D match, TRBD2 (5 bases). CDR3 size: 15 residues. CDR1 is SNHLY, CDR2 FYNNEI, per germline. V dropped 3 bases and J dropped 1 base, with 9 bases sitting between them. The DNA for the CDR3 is TGTGCCAGCAGTGAGCTAGGGAGGAACACCGGGGAGCTGTTTTTT. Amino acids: CASSELGRNTGELFF.

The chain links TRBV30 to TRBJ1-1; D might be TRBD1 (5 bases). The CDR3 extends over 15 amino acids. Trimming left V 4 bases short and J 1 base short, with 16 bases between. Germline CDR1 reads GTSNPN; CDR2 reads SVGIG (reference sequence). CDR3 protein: CAWITIGQPNTEAFF. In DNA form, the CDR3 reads TGTGCCTGGATTACTATCGGACAACCGAACACTGAAGCTTTCTTT.